One and the same sample provided the 7 T cell receptor beta chains below, sequenced in a study of vaccination and CD4 T cells after COVID-19. Antigens of these TCRs are unknown. Treatment indicated: approximately 10-day PBMC culture with coronavirus spike peptide pools or control peptides (ViraFEST assay). The Oncomine TCR Beta short-read assay sequenced DNA from cultured CD4+ T cells. Each CDR3 protein gets one entry after TCRdb re-called the PCR reads with MiXCR. The repertoire includes 20,000 or so distinct CDR3 sequences, about 50% of them detected once, and under 7.5% sits in the top ten. The sample consisted of CD4+ T cells from blood, cultured in vitro. These receptors all come from a human donor who had recovered from COVID-19.

The CDR3 loop reads CASSLTGGNQPQHF. CDR3 coding DNA: TGTGCCAGCAGCTTAACAGGGGGGAATCAGCCCCAGCATTTT. The chain is built from TRBV7-9 and TRBJ1-5; TRBD1 aligns across 8 bases. Germline CDR1 and CDR2: SEHNR and FQNEAQ (reference sequence). The CDR3 totals 14 residues. The ends lost 2 bases at V and 4 bases at J; junction bases unmatched: 1. Filled out from reference TRBV7-9 and TRBJ1-5, the complete variable domain reads DTGVSQNPRHKITKRGQNVTFRCDPISEHNRLYWYRQTLGQGPEFLTYFQNEAQLEKSRLLSDRFSAERPKGSFSTLEIQRTEQGDSAMYLCASSLTGGNQPQHFGDGTRLSIL.

The chain combines TRBV2 with TRBJ1-4, with unresolved D. Germline lookup yields CDR1 SNHLY and CDR2 FYNNEI. The CDR3 contains 14 residues. The germline V and J ends were trimmed by 7 bases and 10 bases, with 19 bases remaining between them. The CDR3 DNA follows: TGTGCCAGCAAAATGGACGTCGAGTCGCGAAAACTGTTTTTT. Its protein product is CASKMDVESRKLFF. The full variable domain, with the rest looked up from reference TRBV2 and TRBJ1-4, is EPEVTQTPSHQVTQMGQEVILRCVPISNHLYFYWYRQILGQKVEFLVSFYNNEISEKSEIFDDQFSVERPDGSNFTLKIRSTKLEDSAMYFCASKMDVESRKLFFGSGTQLSVL.

The rearrangement links TRBV20-1 to TRBJ1-3; possibly TRBD1 for D (5 bases). Germline assignment: CDR1 DFQATT and CDR2 SNEGSKA (reference sequence). The length of the CDR3 is 14 residues. The CDR3 coding sequence is TGCAGCGTGGGAGGGACCGCCTCTGGAAACACCATATATTTT. Amino acids: CSVGGTASGNTIYF.

This chain joins TRBV30 and TRBJ2-7, with TRBD1 matching over 8 bases. The V and J ends lost 2 bases and 7 bases, in that order; junction bases with no gene match: 13. The CDR3 has 15 residues. CDR1 is GTSNPN and CDR2 is SVGIG in the germline V gene (reference sequence). CDR3 region: CAWSLFGTGKGEQYF. Written as DNA, the CDR3 is TGTGCCTGGAGTTTGTTTGGGACAGGTAAAGGAGAGCAGTACTTC. The full variable domain, in which reference TRBV30 and TRBJ2-7 provide the parts outside the CDR3, is SQTIHQWPATLVQPVGSPLSLECTVEGTSNPNLYWYRQAAGRGLQLLFYSVGIGQISSEVPQNLSASRPQDRQFILSSKKLLLSDSGFYLCAWSLFGTGKGEQYFGPGTRLTVT.

This clonotype was detected a few times. The rearrangement joins TRBV28 to TRBJ2-7, with 12 bases aligning to TRBD1. Unmatched junction bases numbered 8, after V lost 6 bases and J lost 5 bases. Per the germline V gene, CDR1 is MDHEN and CDR2 is SYDVKM. The CDR3 spans 15 residues. In DNA form, the CDR3 reads TGTGCCAGCAGCCCACCGGGACAGGGGGCCCACGAGCAGTACTTC. This codes for CASSPPGQGAHEQYF.

The chain joins TRBV28 to TRBJ2-2; no clear D gene. Germline assignment: CDR1 MDHEN and CDR2 SYDVKM. The CDR3 covers 15 residues. V was clipped by 7 bases and J by 2 bases, with 14 bases between them. The CDR3 loop reads CASTPADGNTGELFF. For the CDR3, the DNA is TGTGCCAGCACGCCCGCAGACGGAAACACCGGGGAGCTGTTTTTT.

The CDR3 DNA reads TGTGCCAGCAGCTTAAGCCGGACAGGGGGTTTTAATGAGCAGTTCTTC. As protein: CASSLSRTGGFNEQFF. The chain is built from TRBV11-2 and TRBJ2-1, with 10 bases identical to TRBD1. CDR3 length: 16 amino acids. Per germline, CDR1 SGHAT and CDR2 FQNNGV. V lost 2 bases, J lost 7 bases, and 8 bases stayed unmatched.